The 14 T cell receptor beta chains below come from one sample, sequenced in a study of blood T cells in healthy people across ages. The authors ran a second PCR of about 7 to 12 cycles using a sample-barcoded 5' primer and a J-beta primer mix. TCRdb independently ran MiXCR on the 5' RACE reads; one entry per CDR3 protein. The sample includes 870,000 or so distinct CDR3 sequences, less than 35% of them seen just once. Sequencing was done on a sample of blood. These TCRs come from a woman older than 75 in good health.

The chain uses TRBV5-6 and TRBJ2-5; tentatively, D is TRBD2 (5 bases). CDR1 is SGHDT and CDR2 is YYEEEE in the germline V gene. The CDR3 extends over 15 amino acids. V lost 3 bases to trimming and J lost 7 bases, with 19 bases between them. Here the CDR3 reads CASSWTARIEGTQYF. The CDR3 DNA reads TGTGCCAGCAGCTGGACCGCCCGGATAGAGGGGACCCAGTACTTC.

The chain combines TRBV18 with TRBJ2-7; 11 bases map to TRBD2. This CDR3 region has 16 residues. The germline V gene has CDR1 KGHSH and CDR2 LQKENI. After removal of 3 bases from V and 7 bases from J, the junction contained 11 bases not matched to a gene. The CDR3 protein is CASSPLTSGGRNEQYF. CDR3 nucleotide sequence: TGTGCCAGCTCACCCCTTACTAGCGGGGGCCGCAATGAGCAGTACTTC.

This clonotype was detected many times. This rearrangement joins TRBV3-1 to TRBJ1-2; D not certain. Germline V gives CDR1 LGHDT, CDR2 YNNKEL (reference sequence). Deletions cut 1 base from V and 8 bases from J, with 14 bases between. CDR3 length equals 14 residues. The CDR3 loop is CASSQGQSVGGYTF. CDR3 DNA sequence: TGTGCCAGCAGCCAAGGGCAAAGTGTTGGAGGCTACACCTTC.

Ten or more counts support this clonotype. This chain uses TRBV29-1 with TRBJ1-1, with D hard to call. This CDR3 comprises 14 residues. Germline assignment: CDR1 SQVTM and CDR2 ANQGSEA. Trimming pared 6 bases from V and 3 bases from J, leaving 17 bases between. The CDR3 bases are TGCAGCGTCGCCTTGATAAGGGAGGACACTGAAGCTTTCTTT. Translated: CSVALIREDTEAFF.

This clonotype was recorded a few times. The chain joins TRBV20-1 to TRBJ1-2, with unresolved D. The CDR3 spans 15 residues. Germline-derived CDR1 and CDR2 are DFQATT and SNEGSKA (reference sequence). V dropped 1 base and J dropped 0 bases, with 12 bases sitting between them. CDR3 protein: CSARGSFKTNYGYTF. CDR3 bases: TGCAGTGCTAGAGGTTCCTTTAAAACTAACTATGGCTACACCTTC.

The chain employs TRBV4-1 and TRBJ2-2; TRBD2 aligns across 8 bases. The V gene end was trimmed by 4 bases and the J gene end by 6 bases; junction bases not matched to a gene: 10. From germline, CDR1 is MGHRA and CDR2 YSYEKL. The CDR3 sequence is 16 residues long. The CDR3 is CASSRPGTRYAGELFF. The CDR3 nucleotides are TGCGCCAGCAGCCGCCCCGGGACTAGATATGCCGGGGAGCTGTTTTTT.

The genes are TRBV27 and TRBJ1-5, with 10 bases identical to TRBD1. Trimming at V came to 2 bases and at J to 2 bases, leaving 9 bases not matched to a gene. The CDR3 sequence is 18 residues long. The germline V gene has CDR1 MNHEY and CDR2 SMNVEV (reference sequence). As DNA, the CDR3 is TGTGCCAGCAGTTTAATTTGGGACAGGGGTTTAGGCAATCAGCCCCAGCATTTT. Translation gives CASSLIWDRGLGNQPQHF.

The chain links TRBV4-2 to TRBJ2-5; TRBD2 matches 8 bases. This CDR3 is built from 14 residues. The germline gives CDR1 LGHNA, CDR2 YNFKEQ. With V trimmed by 0 bases and J by 5 bases, 2 bases remained unmatched. The DNA of the CDR3 is TGTGCCAGCAGCCAAGATTCGGGGGGGGAGACCCAGTACTTC. This sequence encodes CASSQDSGGETQYF.

This chain joins TRBV7-3 and TRBJ2-3, with TRBD2 matching over 7 bases. CDR3 length: 15 residues. Trimming at V came to 5 bases and at J to 3 bases, leaving 8 bases not matched to a gene. Germline lookup yields CDR1 SGHTA and CDR2 FQGTGA. CDR3 in amino acids: CASSVLAAPTDTQYF. The CDR3 nucleotides are TGTGCCAGCAGCGTTCTAGCGGCCCCGACAGATACGCAGTATTTT.

The chain carries TRBV27 and TRBJ1-5; the D is unclear. V was trimmed by 6 bases and J by 2 bases, leaving 11 bases between them. Germline assignment: CDR1 MNHEY and CDR2 SMNVEV (reference sequence). This CDR3 has 14 amino acids. The CDR3 loop reads CASRTTAGNQPQHF. As DNA, the CDR3 is TGTGCCAGCAGGACAACAGCGGGCAATCAGCCCCAGCATTTT.

This chain joins TRBV6-5 and TRBJ2-5; the match to TRBD2 covers 7 bases. V was clipped by 6 bases and J by 5 bases; unmatched bases: 9. The CDR3 loop spans 14 amino acids. Per the germline V gene, CDR1 is MNHEY and CDR2 is SVGAGI. This CDR3 is CASRTFWEGETQYF. The DNA of the CDR3 is TGTGCCAGCAGAACCTTCTGGGAGGGGGAGACCCAGTACTTC.

This clonotype showed up many times. V gene TRBV12-3 or TRBV12-4 combines with J gene TRBJ1-5; unclear D gene. The V end was cut by 5 bases, the J end by 2 bases, with 10 bases between. The CDR3 has 14 residues. The CDR3 bases are TGTGCCAGCAGTGCCGTGGACGGCAATCAGCCCCAGCATTTT. Its translation is CASSAVDGNQPQHF.

This clonotype was recorded many times. V is TRBV20-1 and J is TRBJ1-6, with 8 bases matching TRBD1. The CDR3 totals 16 residues. From germline, CDR1 is DFQATT and CDR2 SNEGSKA (reference sequence). V gave up 0 bases and J gave up 10 bases; unmatched junction bases: 11. The chain's CDR3 is CSARDPAGGLRSPLHF. The CDR3 DNA sequence: TGCAGTGCTAGAGATCCTGCAGGGGGCCTAAGGTCACCCCTCCACTTT.

This clonotype appeared a few times. The V and J genes are TRBV3-1 and TRBJ2-7; no clear D. V was clipped by 3 bases and J by 7 bases, with 16 bases between them. Germline values: CDR1 LGHDT, CDR2 YNNKEL (reference sequence). The CDR3 loop spans 14 amino acids. CDR3: CASSQMPGGAEQYF. CDR3 in DNA: TGTGCCAGCAGCCAGATGCCCGGCGGTGCAGAGCAGTACTTC.